One sample yielded the 3 T cell receptor beta chains listed below, sequenced in a study of beta chain features in type 1 diabetes. The entirety of the isolated RNA underwent reverse transcription, so expressed TCRB transcripts were sequenced. TCRdb's table, derived via immunoSEQ multiplex PCR, lists solely in-frame clones and lacks some. Of 300,000 to 350,000 clones in the sample, 12% to 15% were seen once. Sequenced sample: central memory CD4+ T cells from blood. These receptors were collected from a man aged 30-40 years in good health.

This clone showed up many times. The rearrangement joins TRBV30 to TRBJ1-1; 8 bases map to TRBD1. The germline gives CDR1 GTSNPN, CDR2 SVGIG (reference sequence). Losses at the gene ends were 3 bases for V and 6 bases for J; bases not matched to a gene: 9. This CDR3 contains 14 residues. CDR3 loop: CAWRDTGGSAEAFF. CDR3 sequence (DNA): TGTGCCTGGAGAGATACAGGGGGTAGCGCTGAAGCTTTCTTT.

This clone was found a few times. J is TRBJ1-4 and V is TRBV5-4, with D perhaps matching TRBD1 (5 bases). The CDR3 has 12 amino acids. The germline gives CDR1 SGHNT, CDR2 YYREEE (reference sequence). The V end lost 3 bases, the J end lost 5 bases, and 5 bases lay between the germline ends. The CDR3 sequence is CASSWDNEKLFF. CDR3 DNA: TGTGCCAGCAGCTGGGACAATGAAAAACTGTTTTTT.

V usage is TRBV7-2 and J usage is TRBJ2-1, with D unclear. Germline CDR1 is SGHTA and CDR2 is FQGNSA. This CDR3 region has 13 residues. Trimming removed 5 bases at V and 8 bases at J, with 13 bases between. The CDR3: CASSPAHSHEQFF. The CDR3 bases are TGTGCCAGCAGCCCCGCCCATTCCCATGAGCAGTTCTTC. Combining the CDR3 with reference TRBV7-2 and TRBJ2-1 gives the whole variable domain GAGVSQSPSNKVTEKGKDVELRCDPISGHTALYWYRQSLGQGLEFLIYFQGNSAPDKSGLPSDRFSAERTGGSVSTLTIQRTQQEDSAVYLCASSPAHSHEQFFGPGTRLTVL.